A single sample gave rise to the 30 T cell receptor beta chains below, sequenced in a study of cytomegalovirus exposure and HLA in healthy donors. Some clones are missing from TCRdb's copy, which holds only in-frame ones; the method was immunoSEQ multiplex PCR. This sample yields 120,000 or so clones, of which approximately 91% are seen a single time; 2% to 2.5% belongs to the top ten. Sequencing was done on a sample of PBMCs. The origin of the receptors is a woman aged 18-29 years in good health and CMV-seronegative.

The chain has TRBV6-1 and TRBJ2-7; a possible D gene is TRBD2 (6 bases). CDR1 is MNHNS and CDR2 is SASEGT in the germline V gene. The CDR3 contains 15 residues. The ends were cut back, 7 bases at V and 3 bases at J, with 19 bases in the middle. In DNA form, the CDR3 reads TGTGCCAGCACCCTTTTGGAGGGGAAGGGCTACGAGCAGTACTTC. Translating it yields CASTLLEGKGYEQYF.

The chain couples TRBV5-1 to TRBJ2-3; D not resolved. V was shortened by 5 bases and J by 6 bases, with 13 bases between the two germline ends. CDR1 is SGHRS and CDR2 is YFSETQ in the germline V gene. The CDR3 runs to 13 residues. In DNA form, the CDR3 reads TGCGCCAGCAGAAGTAATACGGTGGATACGCAGTATTTT. Its protein product is CASRSNTVDTQYF.

The CDR3 nucleotides read TGTGCCAGCAGCCAAGGACTAGCGGGAGGGCCAACAGATACGCAGTATTTT. Protein product: CASSQGLAGGPTDTQYF. The gene calls are TRBV14 and TRBJ2-3; 14 bases fit TRBD2. The germline CDR1 and CDR2 sequences are SGHDN and FVKESK. V trimming: 1 base; J trimming: 3 bases; junction bases outside the gene matches: 3. The CDR3 extends over 17 amino acids.

The chain has TRBV5-1 and TRBJ2-2; possible D gene TRBD2, 6 bases. Trimming left V 3 bases short and J 1 base short, with 13 bases between. This CDR3 is built from 16 residues. The germline V gene encodes CDR1 SGHRS and CDR2 YFSETQ. CDR3 in DNA: TGCGCCAGCAGCTCCTCCGGGAGTGGGAACACCGGGGAGCTGTTTTTT. Translation gives CASSSSGSGNTGELFF.

The table lists this clone with a count of one. V gene TRBV11-3 combines with J gene TRBJ2-1; the match to TRBD1 covers 7 bases. This CDR3 region has 17 residues. Per the germline V gene, CDR1 is SGHNT and CDR2 is YENEEA. Losses at the gene ends were 1 base for V and 6 bases for J; bases not matched to a gene: 12. CDR3 sequence reads: CASSLVWDRRLGNEQFF. CDR3 nucleotide sequence: TGTGCCAGCAGCTTAGTTTGGGACAGACGACTCGGCAATGAGCAGTTCTTC. Drawing the rest from reference TRBV11-3 and TRBJ2-1, the complete variable domain is EAGVVQSPRYKIIEKKQPVAFWCNPISGHNTLYWYLQNLGQGPELLIRYENEEAVDDSQLPKDRFSAERLKGVDSTLKIQPAELGDSAVYLCASSLVWDRRLGNEQFFGPGTRLTVL.

This clone was observed a single time. The genes are TRBV7-9 and TRBJ1-1, with D tentatively TRBD1 (6 bases). The CDR3 sequence is 11 residues long. Germline loops: CDR1 SEHNR, CDR2 FQNEAQ (reference sequence). Trimming cost V 5 bases and J 11 bases, with 12 bases left between them. CDR3 in amino acids: CASSPTGYAFF. CDR3 in DNA: TGTGCCAGCAGCCCAACAGGGTATGCTTTCTTT.

V is TRBV25-1 and J is TRBJ1-5; the match to TRBD1 covers 7 bases. The CDR3 loop spans 16 amino acids. After removal of 3 bases from V and 5 bases from J, the junction contained 10 bases not matched to a gene. Germline V lookup: CDR1 MGHDK, CDR2 SYGVNS. DNA for the CDR3: TGTGCCAGCAGTGATGACCGGGACAGACTACATCAGCCCCAGCATTTT. Translated: CASSDDRDRLHQPQHF.

The chain employs TRBV19 and TRBJ2-2, with D perhaps matching TRBD2 (6 bases). CDR1 LNHDA and CDR2 SQIVND come from the germline V gene (reference sequence). Trimming shortened V by 6 bases and J by 3 bases, and 17 bases separated the two germline ends. The CDR3 has 16 residues. The CDR3 DNA follows: TGTGCCAGTAGGTCCCCCGGGACTGTGGACACCGGGGAGCTGTTTTTT. This encodes CASRSPGTVDTGELFF.

This sequence joins TRBV6-5 and TRBJ2-2, with TRBD2 matching 7 bases. The CDR3 spans 16 residues. J lost 7 bases, V lost 3 bases, and 11 bases had no gene match. Germline V gives CDR1 MNHEY, CDR2 SVGAGI. The CDR3, as DNA: TGTGCCAGCAGTTATCACTTGCGGGAGCGTATCGGGGAGCTGTTTTTT. Translating it yields CASSYHLRERIGELFF.

The chain employs TRBV18 and TRBJ2-5; no firm D call. The CDR3 runs to 14 residues. Per the germline V gene, CDR1 is KGHSH and CDR2 is LQKENI. V was trimmed by 0 bases and J by 1 base, leaving 6 bases between them. The CDR3 region has the DNA TGTGCCAGCTCACCACCGTCCCTCCAAGAGACCCAGTACTTC. It codes for CASSPPSLQETQYF.

This clone was seen a single time. The V call is TRBV5-6, the J call TRBJ2-5, with D possibly being TRBD2 (5 bases). Germline CDR1 SGHDT, CDR2 YYEEEE. V was cut by 4 bases and J by 0 bases, with 13 bases left in between. There are 15 residues in the CDR3. The CDR3 DNA reads TGTGCCAGCAGCCCACTAGAGATAAACCAAGAGACCCAGTACTTC. This encodes CASSPLEINQETQYF.

The table lists this clone with many counts. The rearrangement uses TRBV6-4 and TRBJ2-2; 8 bases match TRBD1. CDR1 MRHNA and CDR2 SNTAGT come from the germline V gene. This CDR3 is built from 15 residues. V dropped 0 bases and J dropped 3; count of bases not matched to a gene: 0. CDR3 bases: TGTGCCAGCAGTGACTCGGACAGGGACACCGGGGAGCTGTTTTTT. It specifies CASSDSDRDTGELFF.

This chain connects TRBV5-1 to TRBJ1-2, with D possibly TRBD1 on 6 matching bases. V dropped 0 bases and J dropped 4 bases, with 10 bases sitting between them. Per germline, CDR1 SGHRS and CDR2 YFSETQ. The CDR3 spans 14 residues. The DNA of the CDR3 is TGCGCCAGCAGCTTGGGAACAGGGATCTATGGCTACACCTTC. The encoded protein is CASSLGTGIYGYTF. The variable domain in full, with the rest retrieved from reference TRBV5-1 and TRBJ1-2, is KAGVTQTPRYLIKTRGQQVTLSCSPISGHRSVSWYQQTPGQGLQFLFEYFSETQRNKGNFPGRFSGRQFSNSRSEMNVSTLELGDSALYLCASSLGTGIYGYTFGSGTRLTVV.

Details on this clone: Compared with germline, one end of the junction differs, possibly owing to a read error. In DNA form, the CDR3 reads TGTGCTAGCAGCCTAGACAGGGGCTCCTACGAGCAGTACTTC. The encoded protein is CASSLDRGSYEQYF. This chain links TRBV7-7 with TRBJ2-7; 8 nucleotides agree with TRBD1. CDR3 length: 14 residues. Germline loops: CDR1 SSHAT, CDR2 FNYEAQ (reference sequence).

Of note for this clone: The same CDR3 is also encoded by other DNA sequences in this sample. The J gene is TRBJ2-4, the V gene TRBV18; unclear D gene. The V end was cut by 2 bases, the J end by 7 bases, with 6 bases between. Germline assignment: CDR1 KGHSH and CDR2 LQKENI. The CDR3 contains 12 residues. In DNA, the CDR3 is TGTGCCAGCTCACCATACGGTAACATTCAGTACTTC. Encoded protein: CASSPYGNIQYF.

The J gene is TRBJ1-2, the V gene TRBV7-6; no reliable D call. Germline CDR1 reads SGHVS; CDR2 reads FNYEAQ. Trimming took off 1 base at V and 6 bases at J, with 15 bases between the two ends. The CDR3 runs to 15 residues. CDR3: CASSLGTGPKDGYTF. The CDR3 DNA reads TGTGCCAGCAGCTTAGGAACGGGTCCTAAGGATGGCTACACCTTC.

V and J are TRBV2 and TRBJ2-7; 14 bases agree with TRBD2. V dropped 6 bases and J dropped 6; count of bases not matched to a gene: 10. This CDR3 comprises 16 residues. Germline values: CDR1 SNHLY, CDR2 FYNNEI. The CDR3 nucleotides read TGTGCCAGCAGGGACTGGACTAGCGGGAGGAATAGCGAGCAGTACTTC. It yields the protein CASRDWTSGRNSEQYF.

This chain joins TRBV4-1 and TRBJ2-7, with TRBD2 matching 8 bases. CDR1 and CDR2 from the germline V gene are MGHRA and YSYEKL. V dropped 2 bases and J dropped 7; count of bases not matched to a gene: 4. The CDR3 is made up of 13 amino acids. The CDR3 spells CASSQKRGIEQYF. The CDR3, as DNA: TGCGCCAGCAGCCAAAAGCGGGGGATTGAGCAGTACTTC.

The chain carries TRBV6-1 and TRBJ2-2; 9 nucleotides match TRBD2. CDR1 and CDR2 from the germline V gene are MNHNS and SASEGT. V shed 8 bases and J 9 bases; nucleotides not matched to a gene: 7. The CDR3 totals 13 residues. CDR3 DNA sequence: TGTGCCAGCGGGGCGGGAGGGCCGCGGGAGCTGTTTTTT. It encodes CASGAGGPRELFF.

Written as DNA, the CDR3 is TGTGCCAGCAGCCCCGATCGGCTGGGACAGAGGACCTACGAGCAGTACTTC. Translated: CASSPDRLGQRTYEQYF. V gene TRBV7-2 combines with J gene TRBJ2-7, with 7 bases identical to TRBD1. The V and J ends lost 5 bases and 2 bases, in that order; junction bases with no gene match: 15. The V gene's germline CDR1 is SGHTA and CDR2 FQGNSA. This CDR3 contains 17 residues.

The rearrangement uses TRBV29-1 and TRBJ2-7, with a weak D call TRBD1 (5 bases). CDR1 is SQVTM and CDR2 is ANQGSEA in the germline V gene. This CDR3 spans 12 amino acids. V shed 0 bases and J shed 5 bases, with 8 bases lying between them. For the CDR3, the DNA is TGCAGCGTTGAAGATCAAGGGGACGAGCAGTACTTC. As protein: CSVEDQGDEQYF.

The V call is TRBV7-9, the J call TRBJ2-1, with 12 bases aligning to TRBD2. V trimming: 4 bases; J trimming: 6 bases; junction bases outside the gene matches: 10. The CDR3 extends over 17 amino acids. The germline gives CDR1 SEHNR, CDR2 FQNEAQ (reference sequence). The CDR3 DNA is TGTGCCAGCAGCTCAATTTATACTAGCGGGAGGCCCAATGAGCAGTTCTTC. Amino acids: CASSSIYTSGRPNEQFF.

This sequence joins TRBV15 and TRBJ1-1; 10 nucleotides match TRBD1. CDR1 and CDR2 from the germline V gene are LNHNV and YYDKDF (reference sequence). This CDR3 has 12 residues. The J segment lost 11 bases and the V segment lost 7 bases, leaving 7 bases of the junction unmatched. CDR3 coding DNA: TGTGCCACCACCTCTCCGGGACAGGGGGCTTTCTTT. Translating gives CATTSPGQGAFF.

This clone came up once. The chain carries TRBV4-1 and TRBJ1-2; TRBD1 matches at 12 bases. This CDR3 spans 17 amino acids. CDR1 MGHRA and CDR2 YSYEKL come from the germline V gene. With 4 bases clipped from V and 7 bases from J, the junction kept 13 bases outside the gene matches. The CDR3 here is CASSPGGWDRGQRGYTF. CDR3 sequence (DNA): TGCGCCAGCAGCCCTGGGGGTTGGGACAGGGGGCAACGTGGCTACACCTTC.

This clone has only one observation. For the CDR3, the DNA is TGTGCCAGTAGTACTCGACAGGGAAGCTCTGGAAACACCATATATTTT. Translated: CASSTRQGSSGNTIYF. V usage is TRBV19 and J usage is TRBJ1-3; 7 bases are a match to TRBD1. Trimming took 4 bases from V and 0 from J; bases not matched to a gene: 6. Germline CDR1 LNHDA, CDR2 SQIVND (reference sequence). The CDR3 length is 16 residues.

The CDR3 nucleotides read TGTGCCAGCGCCTACACGGGGGGGGGCGTCTACAATGAGCAGTTCTTC. Its protein product is CASAYTGGGVYNEQFF. The gene calls are TRBV13 and TRBJ2-1, with 8 bases aligning to TRBD2. V lost 8 bases and J lost 3; bases outside the gene matches: 12. Germline CDR1 PRHDT, CDR2 FYEKMQ (reference sequence). The CDR3 extends over 16 amino acids.

The chain combines TRBV30 with TRBJ2-3; 11 nucleotides align to TRBD2. CDR3 length: 20 residues. Germline-derived CDR1 and CDR2 are GTSNPN and SVGIG (reference sequence). J lost 0 bases, V lost 0 bases, and 14 bases had no gene match. This chain's CDR3 is CAWSVEYVLAGGASTDTQYF. The CDR3 nucleotides read TGTGCCTGGAGTGTCGAGTATGTTCTAGCGGGAGGAGCTAGCACAGATACGCAGTATTTT.

V is TRBV5-5 and J is TRBJ2-7; unclear D gene. Germline loops: CDR1 SGHKS, CDR2 YYEKEE (reference sequence). V was clipped by 1 base and J by 0 bases, with 8 bases between them. This CDR3 is built from 14 residues. This chain's CDR3 is CASSLSSDSYEQYF. For the CDR3, the DNA is TGTGCCAGCAGCTTGTCCAGTGACTCCTACGAGCAGTACTTC.

This chain links TRBV14 with TRBJ2-5, with D possibly being TRBD2 (5 bases). V lost 6 bases and J lost 3, with 11 bases in between. Per the germline V gene, CDR1 is SGHDN and CDR2 is FVKESK. This CDR3 has 13 amino acids. The CDR3 protein is CASSPGLKETQYF. DNA of the CDR3: TGTGCCAGCAGTCCCGGACTGAAAGAGACCCAGTACTTC.

CDR3 loop: CASRPDRAHEQYF. The CDR3 DNA sequence: TGTGCCAGCAGACCCGACAGGGCCCACGAGCAGTACTTC. This chain joins TRBV11-3 and TRBJ2-7, with TRBD1 matching over 7 bases. The CDR3 is 13 amino acids. CDR1 is SGHNT and CDR2 is YENEEA in the germline V gene. After removal of 6 bases from V and 5 bases from J, the junction contained 7 bases not matched to a gene.